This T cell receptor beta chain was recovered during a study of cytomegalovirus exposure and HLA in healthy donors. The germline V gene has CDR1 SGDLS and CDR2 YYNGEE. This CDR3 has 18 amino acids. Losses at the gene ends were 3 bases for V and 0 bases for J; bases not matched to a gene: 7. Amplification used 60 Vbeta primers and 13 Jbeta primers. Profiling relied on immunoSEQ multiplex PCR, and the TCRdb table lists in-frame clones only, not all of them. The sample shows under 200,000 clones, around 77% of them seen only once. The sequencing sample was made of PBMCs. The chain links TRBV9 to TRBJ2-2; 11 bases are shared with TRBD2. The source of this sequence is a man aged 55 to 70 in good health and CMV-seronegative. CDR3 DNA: TGTGCCAGCAGCGACGATCGGACTAGCGGGTCGAACACCGGGGAGCTGTTTTTT. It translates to CASSDDRTSGSNTGELFF.